A selection of T cell receptor beta chains follows, all from one sample in a study of blood T cell repertoires in COVID-19. TCRdb keeps only in-frame clones here, not all; method: immunoSEQ multiplex PCR. The data contain 150,000 to 200,000 clones, 82% of them singletons. Specimen: PBMCs or T cells enriched from blood (not recorded which). The receptors derive from a man aged 55 to 70 who had recovered from COVID-19. Both conserved end residues are part of each CDR3. D genes are given only for firm matches. For some rows the clone size is stated as once, few or many, or as a class when expanded; others skip it.

cdr3_aa cdr3_nt d_call j_call clone_size v_call
CASSLDWGGYGYTF TGCGCCAGCAGCTTGGATTGGGGAGGCTATGGCTACACCTTC - TRBJ1-2 once TRBV5-1
CASGPPGETQYF TGTGCCAGCGGACCCCCGGGGGAGACCCAGTACTTC - TRBJ2-5 - TRBV10-3
CATLTSGSTGELFF TGTGCCACCTTGACTAGCGGGAGCACCGGGGAGCTGTTTTTT TRBD2 TRBJ2-2 - TRBV28
CASQTSGGADTQYF TGTGCCAGCCAGACTAGCGGAGGGGCAGATACGCAGTATTTT TRBD2 TRBJ2-3 - TRBV6-5
CASSSPGTNTGELFF TGTGCCAGTAGTTCTCCCGGGACTAACACCGGGGAGCTGTTTTTT - TRBJ2-2 - TRBV19
CASSLGQGPSYGYTF TGTGCCAGCAGTTTGGGGCAGGGCCCCTCCTATGGCTACACCTTC - TRBJ1-2 - TRBV28
CAWSAPRADPYQPQHF TGTGCCTGGAGCGCCCCCAGGGCAGATCCCTATCAGCCCCAGCATTTT - TRBJ1-5 - TRBV30
CASSLSARGQPNSPLHF TGTGCCAGCAGTTTATCCGCCAGGGGCCAACCTAATTCACCCCTCCACTTT - TRBJ1-6 - TRBV27
CASSLGGSEKLFF TGTGCCAGCAGCCTCGGAGGGAGTGAAAAACTGTTTTTT - TRBJ1-4 - TRBV3-1/TRBV3-2
CASSVSSGAGNTIYF TGTGCCAGCAGCGTATCCTCGGGGGCTGGAAACACCATATATTTT - TRBJ1-3 - TRBV9
CASMMSYGYTF TGTGCTAGTATGATGAGCTATGGCTACACCTTC - TRBJ1-2 - TRBV12-5
CASSLGGGGNYEQYF TGTGCCAGCAGCTTAGGCGGCGGGGGAAACTACGAGCAGTACTTC TRBD2 TRBJ2-7 - TRBV7-2
CARSRPNEGYYSNQPQHF TGTGCCAGAAGCCGCCCCAATGAGGGCTACTATAGCAATCAGCCCCAGCATTTT - TRBJ1-5 - TRBV5-3
CASSIPGTGLTGMQFF TGTGCCAGCAGTATCCCGGGGACAGGCCTTACGGGGATGCAGTTCTTC TRBD1 TRBJ2-1 - TRBV28
CASRLTGGVEKLFF TGTGCCAGCAGGCTGACAGGGGGCGTTGAAAAACTGTTTTTT TRBD1 TRBJ1-4 - TRBV28
CASRRTGADTGELFF TGTGCCAGCAGACGGACAGGGGCGGACACCGGGGAGCTGTTTTTT TRBD1 TRBJ2-2 - TRBV7-3
CASSLLDSNNSPLHF TGTGCCAGCAGTTTATTAGACAGTAATAATTCACCCCTCCACTTT - TRBJ1-6 - TRBV28
CASSPWAGGVSTDTQYF TGTGCCAGCAGCCCGTGGGCGGGAGGGGTGAGCACAGATACGCAGTATTTT TRBD2 TRBJ2-3 few TRBV4-2
CASSLRESANTGELFF TGTGCTAGTTCCCTCCGGGAGTCCGCGAACACCGGGGAGCTGTTTTTT - TRBJ2-2 - TRBV12-5
CASSLGLDNEQFF TGCGCCAGCAGCTTGGGGTTAGACAATGAGCAGTTCTTC - TRBJ2-1 - TRBV5-1
CATCPGTANQPQHF TGTGCCACCTGCCCCGGGACAGCAAATCAGCCCCAGCATTTT TRBD1 TRBJ1-5 once TRBV19
CASSLDNSADTQYF TGTGCCAGCAGCTTAGATAACTCGGCAGATACGCAGTATTTT - TRBJ2-3 - TRBV11-2
CASENRENYGYTF TGTGCCAGTGAGAACAGGGAGAACTATGGCTACACCTTC - TRBJ1-2 - TRBV19
CSVDSGTGGYEQYF TGCAGCGTTGATTCTGGGACAGGGGGCTACGAGCAGTACTTC TRBD1 TRBJ2-7 - TRBV29-1
CASSKGPGQGRSYNEQFF TGTGCCAGCAGCAAAGGGCCTGGACAGGGACGCTCCTACAATGAGCAGTTCTTC TRBD1 TRBJ2-1 few TRBV3-1/TRBV3-2
CASSTGDSNEKLFF TGCGCCAGCAGCACCGGGGACAGCAATGAAAAACTGTTTTTT TRBD1 TRBJ1-4 - TRBV5-1
CASSLTAGETDTQYF TGTGCCAGCAGCTTAACGGCGGGGGAAACAGATACGCAGTATTTT TRBD2 TRBJ2-3 - TRBV7-3
CASSQGLRTGETDTQYF TGTGCCAGCAGCCAAGGTCTCAGGACAGGGGAAACAGATACGCAGTATTTT TRBD1 TRBJ2-3 - TRBV4-2
CASRRSEAIEEKLFF TGCGCCAGCAGACGATCCGAGGCAATTGAAGAAAAACTGTTTTTT - TRBJ1-4 - TRBV5-1
CASSHTAGTSGTLYEQFF TGTGCCAGCAGTCACACCGCCGGGACTAGCGGGACTCTCTATGAGCAGTTCTTC TRBD2 TRBJ2-1 - TRBV28
CASSLAAGGNEKLFF TGCGCCAGCAGCTTGGCGGCAGGGGGCAATGAAAAACTGTTTTTT TRBD1 TRBJ1-4 few TRBV5-1
CASSPRLAGDQETQYF TGTGCCAGCAGCCCCCGACTAGCGGGGGACCAAGAGACCCAGTACTTC TRBD2 TRBJ2-5 once TRBV7-9
CASSPQTPGQGPNEQYF TGTGCCAGCTCACCCCAAACCCCGGGACAGGGTCCCAACGAGCAGTACTTC TRBD1 TRBJ2-7 - TRBV18
CASKYYNEQFF TGTGCCAGCAAATATTACAATGAGCAGTTCTTC - TRBJ2-1 - TRBV6-5
CASSQEVAGGAGANVLTF TGCGCCAGCAGCCAAGAAGTTGCAGGGGGCGCTGGGGCCAACGTCCTGACTTTC TRBD1 TRBJ2-6 - TRBV4-1
CASSLAYKTTNEKLFF TGTGCCAGCAGCTTAGCGTACAAAACAACTAATGAAAAACTGTTTTTT - TRBJ1-4 - TRBV7-6
CASSLLQSNTGELFF TGCGCCAGCAGCTTGTTACAGAGCAACACCGGGGAGCTGTTTTTT - TRBJ2-2 - TRBV5-1
CASVGPGLNTEAFF TGCGCCAGCGTAGGTCCAGGCTTAAACACTGAAGCTTTCTTT - TRBJ1-1 - TRBV10-1
CASSRRDYTDTQYF TGTGCCAGCAGCCGACGTGACTACACAGATACGCAGTATTTT - TRBJ2-3 once TRBV3-1/TRBV3-2
CASSPAGAQQYF TGTGCCAGCTCACCAGCGGGAGCGCAGCAGTACTTC TRBD2 TRBJ2-7 - TRBV18
CAWTGVGGAFYGYTF TGTGCCTGGACCGGCGTAGGGGGGGCTTTCTATGGCTACACCTTC - TRBJ1-2 - TRBV30
CASSQSRNTGELFF TGTGCCAGCAGCCAATCGCGGAACACCGGGGAGCTGTTTTTT - TRBJ2-2 - TRBV3-1/TRBV3-2
CASSGWGENTEAFF TGTGCCAGCAGCGGGTGGGGGGAGAACACTGAAGCTTTCTTT - TRBJ1-1 - TRBV3-1/TRBV3-2